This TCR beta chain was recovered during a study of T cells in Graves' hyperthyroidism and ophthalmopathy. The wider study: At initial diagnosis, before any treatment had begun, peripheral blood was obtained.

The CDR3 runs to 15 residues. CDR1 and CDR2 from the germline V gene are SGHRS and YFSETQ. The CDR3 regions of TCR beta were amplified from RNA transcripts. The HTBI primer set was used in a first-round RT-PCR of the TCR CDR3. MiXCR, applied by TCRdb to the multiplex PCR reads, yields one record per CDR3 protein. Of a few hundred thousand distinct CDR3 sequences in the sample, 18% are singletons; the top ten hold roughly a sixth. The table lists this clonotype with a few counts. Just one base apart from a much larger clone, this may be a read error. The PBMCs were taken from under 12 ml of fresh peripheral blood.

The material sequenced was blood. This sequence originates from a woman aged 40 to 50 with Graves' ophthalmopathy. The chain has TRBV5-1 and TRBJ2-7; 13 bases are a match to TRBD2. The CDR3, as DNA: TGCGCCAGCAGCGAACTAGCGGGAGGGGTCTACGAGCGGTACTTC. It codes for CASSELAGGVYERYF.